This TCR beta chain was documented in a study of T cell responses to AZD1222 COVID-19 vaccine. Study details: Doses given second, at about 4 or about 12 weeks, were pooled.

Profiled with immunoSEQ multiplex PCR; TCRdb holds only in-frame clones, not every one. Counted here are approximately 100,000 clones, under 90% occurring once; the ten biggest clones make up approximately 5%. The study's findings and limits: Reports indicate that nearly half of spike-specific TCRs are directed at unmutated variant regions. Clonal diversity was possibly underestimated; the donors were predominantly white British and more often female. At baseline, just a handful of AZD1222 recipients tested seropositive.

This CDR3 has 18 residues. Germline lookup yields CDR1 KGHSH and CDR2 LQKENI. Trimming removed 1 base from V and 8 bases from J; junction bases left unmatched: 14. A remark on this clone: As yet, its antigen is unknown.

The receptor's source is an adult in good health. The sample here was peripheral blood, taken on day 0 of AZD1222 vaccination. This rearrangement joins TRBV18 to TRBJ2-4; 10 positions match TRBD2. CDR3 loop: CASSPRGFPEREGHIQYF. In DNA form, the CDR3 reads TGTGCCAGCTCACCACGCGGGTTTCCGGAGCGGGAGGGGCACATTCAGTACTTC.